This T cell receptor (beta chain) was captured in a study of identical twins. Every one of the donors was a healthy Caucasian. This clonotype was observed a handful of times. Its antigen is as yet unknown. A universal primer site was incorporated via template switching, and the cDNA contained unique molecular identifiers. Using its own MiXCR run on the 5' RACE reads, TCRdb lists one record per CDR3 protein. Of roughly 350,000 distinct CDR3 sequences listed, roughly 10% are singletons. The germline CDR1 and CDR2 sequences are DFQATT and SNEGSKA (reference sequence). The CDR3 runs to 15 residues. The V gene lost 2 bases and the J gene lost 7 bases, with 15 bases spanning the gap. Points from the study as a whole: With monozygotic twins, out-of-frame TCR alpha sharing exceeded what models estimated.

The specimen was naive T cells sorted from blood. The V call is TRBV20-1, the J call TRBJ1-6; a possible D gene is TRBD1 (5 bases). This TCR came from a woman between 45 and 60 years old in good health. CDR3 amino acids: CSARWPRGDNSPLHF. CDR3 coding DNA: TGCAGTGCTAGATGGCCAAGGGGTGACAATTCACCCCTCCACTTT.